These 32 T cell receptor beta chains were sequenced from one sample in a study of OX40 agonist ivuxolimab in advanced cancers. The method was the immunoSEQ multiplex PCR assay. The clones in this table, taken by TCRdb from immuneACCESS, are in-frame only. Not every clone is retained; where verified, under half of the shortfall comes from an unresolved V gene, and the cause of the rest is unknown. The sample table records tens of thousands of clones; roughly 87% of these occur just once. The ten largest clonotypes hold 5.5% to 6% of the sample. The sample here was CD4+ or CD8+ T cells sorted from blood, taken in a trial of the OX40 agonist ivuxolimab. All receptors derive from an adult with an advanced solid tumor such as melanoma, head and neck, liver or kidney cancer.

The rearrangement links TRBV2 to TRBJ2-4, with 14 nucleotides matching TRBD2. This CDR3 has 15 residues. Germline loops: CDR1 SNHLY, CDR2 FYNNEI. J was trimmed by 6 bases and V by 6 bases; bases with no gene match: 4. The CDR3 region is CASRGLAGGGNIQYF. The CDR3 DNA reads TGTGCCAGCAGAGGACTAGCGGGGGGTGGAAACATTCAGTACTTC.

The V call is TRBV28, the J call TRBJ2-1; D perhaps matches TRBD2 (6 bases). Trimming took off 4 bases at V and 0 bases at J, with 19 bases between the two ends. Germline CDR1 and CDR2: MDHEN and SYDVKM. CDR3 length equals 18 residues. CDR3 protein: CASSWLARPVSSYNEQFF. The DNA for the CDR3 is TGTGCCAGCAGTTGGCTAGCGCGGCCCGTTAGCTCCTACAATGAGCAGTTCTTC. Filled out from reference TRBV28 and TRBJ2-1, the complete variable domain reads DVKVTQSSRYLVKRTGEKVFLECVQDMDHENMFWYRQDPGLGLRLIYFSYDVKMKEKGDIPEGYSVSREKKERFSLILESASTNQTSMYLCASSWLARPVSSYNEQFFGPGTRLTVL.

This clone is large (0.1 to 1%) within its sample. The rearrangement uses TRBV19 and TRBJ1-5; D gene ambiguous. V was trimmed by 8 bases and J by 9 bases, leaving 20 bases between them. Germline V CDR1 and CDR2: LNHDA, SQIVND (reference sequence). The CDR3 consists of 14 residues. Here the CDR3 DNA reads TGTGCCAGTCATATGGGAGGCTCACGCGGGCCCCAGCATTTT. Residues: CASHMGGSRGPQHF. The variable domain in full, with the rest retrieved from reference TRBV19 and TRBJ1-5, is DGGITQSPKYLFRKEGQNVTLSCEQNLNHDAMYWYRQDPGQGLRLIYYSQIVNDFQKGDIAEGYSVSREKKESFPLTVTSAQKNPTAFYLCASHMGGSRGPQHFGDGTRLSIL.

This clone was seen more than once but under ten times. In DNA form, the CDR3 reads TGTGCCAGCAGCCGACAGGTCGGAGGCTATGGCTACACCTTC. Residues: CASSRQVGGYGYTF. The rearrangement uses TRBV28 and TRBJ1-2, with a weak D call TRBD1 (6 bases). The germline V and J ends were trimmed by 6 bases and 4 bases, with 15 bases remaining between them. The CDR3 has 14 amino acids. Germline V gene data show CDR1 as MDHEN and CDR2 as SYDVKM.

This chain connects TRBV5-8 to TRBJ1-4; a weak D match, TRBD1 (5 bases). This CDR3 spans 15 amino acids. CDR1 is SGHTS, CDR2 YDEGEE, per germline. The V and J ends lost 0 bases and 8 bases respectively, with 14 bases between them. The CDR3 sequence: CASSLAGQGGEKLFF. CDR3 bases: TGTGCCAGCAGCTTGGCCGGGCAGGGTGGAGAAAAACTGTTTTTT. Supplemented by reference TRBV5-8 and TRBJ1-4, the full variable domain reads EAGVTQSPTHLIKTRGQQATLRCSPISGHTSVYWYQQALGLGLQFLLWYDEGEERNRGNFPPRFSGRQFPNYSSELNVNALELEDSALYLCASSLAGQGGEKLFFGSGTQLSVL.

This clone came up a few times. The J gene is TRBJ1-2, the V gene TRBV28, with TRBD1 matching 8 bases. J was trimmed by 5 bases and V by 7 bases; bases with no gene match: 9. CDR3 length: 14 amino acids. Germline V CDR1 and CDR2: MDHEN, SYDVKM. The CDR3 protein is CASKTTGAGYGYTF. DNA of the CDR3: TGTGCCAGCAAAACGACAGGGGCTGGGTATGGCTACACCTTC.

The CDR3 reads CASSQGSGGTKNTEAFF. The DNA of the CDR3 is TGCGCCAGCAGCCAAGGGAGTGGCGGGACAAAGAACACTGAAGCTTTCTTT. The gene calls are TRBV4-3 and TRBJ1-1, with a weak D call TRBD1 (6 bases). Trimming cost V 1 base and J 1 base, with 16 bases left between them. This CDR3 is built from 17 residues. Germline CDR1 is LGHNA and CDR2 is YSLEER.

This chain uses TRBV7-8 with TRBJ1-5; no definite D call. Germline-derived CDR1 and CDR2 are SGHVS and FQNEAQ. This CDR3 has 17 residues. Trimming cost V 5 bases and J 4 bases, with 21 bases left between them. The DNA for the CDR3 is TGTGCCAGCAGCACCCCCTCAGGTGCCAGTAGGAATCAGCCCCAGCATTTT. This translates into CASSTPSGASRNQPQHF.

The V gene is TRBV19, the J gene TRBJ1-4; D gene uncertain. The CDR3 loop spans 15 amino acids. The germline V and J ends were trimmed by 1 base and 0 bases, with 6 bases remaining between them. Germline V lookup: CDR1 LNHDA, CDR2 SQIVND (reference sequence). CDR3 bases: TGTGCCAGTAGTATAGGGACTTCAACTAATGAAAAACTGTTTTTT. Translated: CASSIGTSTNEKLFF.

The chain has TRBV4-3 and TRBJ2-4; possibly TRBD2 for D (6 bases). CDR3 length: 15 amino acids. Germline lookup yields CDR1 LGHNA and CDR2 YSLEER. The V end was cut by 0 bases, the J end by 8 bases, with 14 bases between. The CDR3 region has the DNA TGCGCCAGCAGCCAAGATCGAGACCCTAGCGACATTCAGTACTTC. Translating it yields CASSQDRDPSDIQYF.

The rearrangement links TRBV19 to TRBJ2-7; D is undetermined. The CDR3 consists of 12 residues. Germline V lookup: CDR1 LNHDA, CDR2 SQIVND (reference sequence). Trimming shortened V by 3 bases and J by 7 bases, and 10 bases separated the two germline ends. The CDR3 sequence: CASSIGPREQYF. DNA of the CDR3: TGTGCCAGTAGTATCGGCCCGAGGGAGCAGTACTTC.

The rearrangement joins TRBV6-5 to TRBJ1-4; D is possibly TRBD1 (5 bases). The CDR3 has 16 residues. V lost 0 bases and J 8 bases, leaving 16 bases between the germline ends. The germline gives CDR1 MNHEY, CDR2 SVGAGI. The DNA for the CDR3 is TGTGCCAGCAGTTACTCCCGGGACCCAGGGCGGGAAAAACTGTTTTTT. As protein: CASSYSRDPGREKLFF.

This clone was seen a single time. This sequence joins TRBV28 and TRBJ2-5, with TRBD2 identical over 11 bases. There are 14 residues in the CDR3. Trimming at V came to 5 bases and at J to 2 bases, leaving 1 base not matched to a gene. Germline CDR1 MDHEN, CDR2 SYDVKM. CDR3 sequence (DNA): TGTGCCAGCAGTCGACTAGCGGGACAAGAGACCCAGTACTTC. It codes for CASSRLAGQETQYF.

The chain carries TRBV28 and TRBJ2-7, with TRBD2 matching over 7 bases. CDR1 is MDHEN, CDR2 SYDVKM, per germline. Trimming cost V 6 bases and J 4 bases; bases outside gene matches: 6. The CDR3 is 13 residues long. The CDR3 is CASSFPGGYEQYF. The CDR3 bases are TGTGCCAGCAGCTTCCCCGGGGGGTACGAGCAGTACTTC.

This clone was observed a handful of times. The chain has TRBV6-5 and TRBJ1-6, with D possibly matching TRBD1 (6 bases). Germline-derived CDR1 and CDR2 are MNHEY and SVGAGI. The CDR3 consists of 12 residues. Trimming took off 9 bases at V and 7 bases at J, with 10 bases between the two ends. CDR3 DNA: TGTGCCAGTGGTCAGGGGAATTCACCCCTCCACTTT. Translation: CASGQGNSPLHF.

V is TRBV5-1 and J is TRBJ1-6, with 9 positions matching TRBD1. The ends lost 5 bases at V and 9 bases at J; junction bases unmatched: 9. The CDR3 has 15 residues. Germline CDR1 and CDR2: SGHRS and YFSETQ. CDR3 protein: CASRQDRGPVSPLHF. CDR3 sequence (DNA): TGCGCCAGCAGACAGGACAGGGGACCTGTTTCACCCCTCCACTTT. The entire variable domain, with the rest obtained from reference TRBV5-1 and TRBJ1-6, is as follows: KAGVTQTPRYLIKTRGQQVTLSCSPISGHRSVSWYQQTPGQGLQFLFEYFSETQRNKGNFPGRFSGRQFSNSRSEMNVSTLELGDSALYLCASRQDRGPVSPLHFGNGTRLTVT.

This chain uses TRBV27 with TRBJ2-7; the D gene is possibly TRBD2 (6 bases). Germline CDR1 MNHEY, CDR2 SMNVEV (reference sequence). The CDR3 covers 14 residues. V was cut by 8 bases and J by 5 bases, with 19 bases left in between. The CDR3 loop reads CASGPRVGGDEQYV. The CDR3 nucleotides read TGTGCCAGCGGACCCAGGGTCGGGGGAGACGAGCAGTACGTC.

This clone was observed a few times. The chain is built from TRBV9 and TRBJ1-2; possible D gene TRBD1, 5 bases. This CDR3 region has 15 residues. Germline CDR1 SGDLS, CDR2 YYNGEE. V was clipped by 4 bases and J by 4 bases, with 17 bases between them. The CDR3 sequence: CASSPSGGWAYGYTF. The CDR3 DNA reads as TGTGCCAGCAGCCCTTCTGGGGGTTGGGCCTATGGCTACACCTTC.

The chain couples TRBV27 to TRBJ1-2; TRBD1 matches 8 bases. J lost 4 bases, V lost 7 bases, and 11 bases had no gene match. CDR1 and CDR2 from the germline V gene are MNHEY and SMNVEV (reference sequence). This CDR3 contains 15 residues. The CDR3 DNA follows: TGTGCCAGCAAGGATGCGGACAGGGATGGCTATGGCTACACCTTC. This encodes CASKDADRDGYGYTF.

The chain uses TRBV19 and TRBJ2-2; weak D call: TRBD2 (5 bases). The V end lost 4 bases, the J end lost 8 bases, and 14 bases lay between the germline ends. CDR3 length: 14 amino acids. Germline assignment: CDR1 LNHDA and CDR2 SQIVND (reference sequence). Here the CDR3 DNA reads TGTGCCAGTAGTAGTACCCGGGGAAAGGGGGAGCTGTTTTTT. Protein: CASSSTRGKGELFF.

A single count supports this clone. The chain employs TRBV5-4 and TRBJ1-2; a weak D match, TRBD1 (6 bases). The CDR3 loop spans 15 amino acids. Germline loops: CDR1 SGHNT, CDR2 YYREEE (reference sequence). Trimming removed 1 base at V and 4 bases at J, with 14 bases between. CDR3 sequence: CASSLPRQAGYGYTF. CDR3 nucleotide sequence: TGTGCCAGCAGCTTGCCGCGACAGGCGGGCTATGGCTACACCTTC.

On this clone: Distinct nucleotide sequences in the sample also encode this CDR3. The chain uses TRBV5-1 and TRBJ1-2; D may be TRBD1 (5 bases). The germline V and J ends were trimmed by 5 bases and 8 bases, with 13 bases remaining between them. Germline V lookup: CDR1 SGHRS, CDR2 YFSETQ. The CDR3 is 12 residues long. The CDR3 sequence: CASRTGEGGYTF. The CDR3 DNA reads as TGCGCCAGCAGGACGGGGGAGGGGGGCTACACCTTC.

This clone was seen only once. The V and J genes are TRBV27 and TRBJ2-7; 10 bases agree with TRBD1. Germline V gives CDR1 MNHEY, CDR2 SMNVEV (reference sequence). The CDR3 has 15 residues. The junction had 10 bases not matched to a gene; V was cut back by 5 bases and J by 6 bases. CDR3 protein: CASSRQGAKSFEQYF. The CDR3 DNA is TGTGCCAGCAGTCGACAGGGGGCGAAGTCTTTCGAGCAGTACTTC.

The rearrangement links TRBV6-6 to TRBJ1-1; D is unresolved. The CDR3 runs 12 residues. V was clipped by 6 bases and J by 1 base, with 6 bases between them. Germline-derived CDR1 and CDR2 are MNHNY and SVGAGI (reference sequence). The CDR3 coding sequence is TGTGCCAGCAGGAGAGGGAACACTGAAGCTTTCTTT. Translation: CASRRGNTEAFF.

Only a few counts were recorded for this clone. V and J are TRBV7-9 and TRBJ2-3; D gene unclear. V lost 3 bases to trimming and J lost 6 bases, with 7 bases between them. The CDR3 runs to 12 residues. The V gene's germline CDR1 is SEHNR and CDR2 FQNEAQ (reference sequence). The CDR3 loop is CASSFLSDTQYF. CDR3 nucleotide sequence: TGTGCCAGCAGCTTCCTGTCTGATACGCAGTATTTT.

In its sample, this clone was seen a few times. The rearrangement uses TRBV19 and TRBJ1-3, with D hard to call. The germline V gene has CDR1 LNHDA and CDR2 SQIVND (reference sequence). Trimming took 8 bases from V and 1 from J, leaving 9 bases between them. The CDR3 is 13 residues long. CDR3 loop: CASQRESGNTIYF. The DNA for the CDR3 is TGTGCCAGTCAAAGGGAGTCTGGAAACACCATATATTTT.

The chain has TRBV15 and TRBJ1-3, with D maybe TRBD1 (6 bases). From germline, CDR1 is LNHNV and CDR2 YYDKDF (reference sequence). CDR3 size: 16 residues. V was shortened by 3 bases and J by 0 bases, with 12 bases between the two germline ends. The CDR3 loop is CATSRRGTSSGNTIYF. CDR3 coding DNA: TGTGCCACCAGCAGGAGGGGGACTTCCTCTGGAAACACCATATATTTT. The full variable domain, its missing parts supplied by reference TRBV15 and TRBJ1-3, is DAMVIQNPRYQVTQFGKPVTLSCSQTLNHNVMYWYQQKSSQAPKLLFHYYDKDFNNEADTPDNFQSRRPNTSFCFLDIRSPGLGDTAMYLCATSRRGTSSGNTIYFGEGSWLTVV.

The chain combines TRBV5-1 with TRBJ1-1; no clear D. Germline-derived CDR1 and CDR2 are SGHRS and YFSETQ. The germline V and J ends were trimmed by 2 bases and 5 bases, with 7 bases remaining between them. There are 12 residues in the CDR3. In DNA, the CDR3 is TGCGCCAGCAGCTTTTCAGGTACTGAAGCTTTCTTT. Translation gives CASSFSGTEAFF.

The count of this clone is one. The rearrangement joins TRBV7-2 to TRBJ2-3; the D is unclear. The CDR3 is made up of 14 amino acids. The V gene's germline CDR1 is SGHTA and CDR2 FQGNSA. The V end lost 1 base, the J end lost 2 bases, and 7 bases lay between the germline ends. The CDR3 sequence is CASSLGPLTDTQYF. CDR3 nucleotide sequence: TGTGCCAGCAGCTTAGGCCCGCTCACAGATACGCAGTATTTT.

The J gene is TRBJ1-4, the V gene TRBV14; 9 nucleotides agree with TRBD1. This CDR3 is built from 16 residues. The trim removed 4 bases at V and 11 bases at J, leaving 14 bases unmatched. Germline V gene sequence: CDR1 SGHDN, CDR2 FVKESK. In DNA, the CDR3 is TGTGCCAGCAGCCGTACTACTACAGGGGGCTCTGGGAAACTGTTTTTT. Translated: CASSRTTTGGSGKLFF.

V usage is TRBV7-2 and J usage is TRBJ1-2; 8 nucleotides match TRBD1. V gave up 5 bases and J gave up 5 bases; unmatched junction bases: 10. The CDR3 runs 15 residues. Germline assignment: CDR1 SGHTA and CDR2 FQGNSA. CDR3 sequence: CASSNPGQVGYGYTF. The CDR3 coding sequence is TGTGCCAGCAGCAATCCGGGACAGGTCGGATATGGCTACACCTTC.

CDR3 residues: CASSFAGTRSNEKLFF. The CDR3 region has the DNA TGTGCCAGCAGCTTTGCCGGGACTCGGTCAAATGAAAAACTGTTTTTT. This chain links TRBV11-2 with TRBJ1-4; TRBD1 might be the D (5 bases). CDR3 size: 16 residues. Germline-derived CDR1 and CDR2 are SGHAT and FQNNGV. Trimming left V 3 bases short and J 5 bases short, with 16 bases between.